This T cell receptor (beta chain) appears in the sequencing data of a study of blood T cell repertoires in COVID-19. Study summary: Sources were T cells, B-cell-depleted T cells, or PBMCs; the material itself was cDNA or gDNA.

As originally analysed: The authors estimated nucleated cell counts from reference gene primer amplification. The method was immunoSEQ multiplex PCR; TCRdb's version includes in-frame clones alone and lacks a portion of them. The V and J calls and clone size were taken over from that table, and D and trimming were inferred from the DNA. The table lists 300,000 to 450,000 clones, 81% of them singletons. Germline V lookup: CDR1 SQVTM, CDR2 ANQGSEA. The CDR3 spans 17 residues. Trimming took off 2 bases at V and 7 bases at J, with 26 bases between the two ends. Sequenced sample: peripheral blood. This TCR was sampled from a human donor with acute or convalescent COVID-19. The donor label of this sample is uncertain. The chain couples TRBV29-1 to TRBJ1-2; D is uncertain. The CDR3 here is CSVETVLSRTDSGGYTF. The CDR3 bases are TGCAGCGTTGAAACGGTATTAAGTAGGACGGACTCGGGTGGCTACACCTTC.